Below are 4 T cell receptor beta chains sequenced from a single sample in a study of regulatory T cells in long-lasting Graves disease. The sample's time point: newly diagnosed GD, antithyroid drugs for less than 3 months. The TCR library was made from RNA that had been extracted from PBMCs in TRIzol. The TCR beta library used iRepertoire HTBI primers with Arm-PCR amplification of CDR3. One entry per CDR3 protein results from TCRdb running MiXCR on the multiplex PCR reads. The data hold about 540,000 distinct CDR3 sequences, with approximately 13% observed a single time. This sample was also put to use in a study of T cells in Graves' hyperthyroidism and ophthalmopathy.

The sequenced sample was peripheral blood mononuclear cells (PBMCs), obtained at new diagnosis, from a patient treated with antithyroid drugs. The source of these receptors is a man aged 25 to 45 with Graves disease.

The chain is built from TRBV27 and TRBJ2-7; D might be TRBD2 (5 bases). Germline assignment: CDR1 MNHEY and CDR2 SMNVEV (reference sequence). Trimming removed 2 bases at V and 3 bases at J, with 11 bases between. The CDR3 extends over 14 amino acids. The CDR3 DNA sequence: TGTGCCAGCAGTTTACTAGCATTGAACTACGAGCAGTACTTC. Its translation: CASSLLALNYEQYF.

In its sample, this clonotype was seen many times. The rearrangement joins TRBV7-9 to TRBJ2-3, with 13 bases aligning to TRBD2. CDR3 size: 20 residues. V shed 4 bases, J shed 2 bases, and the junction held 15 bases outside the gene matches. Germline V CDR1 and CDR2: SEHNR, FQNEAQ (reference sequence). This CDR3 is CASSYAVGLAGVEHTDTQYF. CDR3 DNA sequence: TGTGCCAGCAGCTATGCCGTAGGACTAGCGGGAGTCGAACACACAGATACGCAGTATTTT. Combining the CDR3 with reference TRBV7-9 and TRBJ2-3 gives the whole variable domain DTGVSQNPRHKITKRGQNVTFRCDPISEHNRLYWYRQTLGQGPEFLTYFQNEAQLEKSRLLSDRFSAERPKGSFSTLEIQRTEQGDSAMYLCASSYAVGLAGVEHTDTQYFGPGTRLTVL.

This clonotype has ten or more counts. This sequence joins TRBV24-1 and TRBJ1-2; D is undetermined. V dropped 1 base and J dropped 6 bases, with 11 bases sitting between them. The length of the CDR3 is 14 residues. CDR1 is KGHDR, CDR2 SFDVKD, per germline. CDR3 sequence reads: CATSDFGSADGYTF. CDR3 nucleotides: TGTGCCACCAGTGATTTCGGATCGGCCGATGGCTACACCTTC.

This clonotype was detected a few times. The V and J genes are TRBV9 and TRBJ2-1; 9 nucleotides line up with TRBD2. Trimming at V came to 3 bases and at J to 6 bases, leaving 1 base not matched to a gene. The CDR3 contains 13 residues. The germline gives CDR1 SGDLS, CDR2 YYNGEE. The CDR3 spells CASSAAGGNEQFF. For the CDR3, the DNA is TGTGCCAGCAGCGCAGCGGGGGGCAATGAGCAGTTCTTC.